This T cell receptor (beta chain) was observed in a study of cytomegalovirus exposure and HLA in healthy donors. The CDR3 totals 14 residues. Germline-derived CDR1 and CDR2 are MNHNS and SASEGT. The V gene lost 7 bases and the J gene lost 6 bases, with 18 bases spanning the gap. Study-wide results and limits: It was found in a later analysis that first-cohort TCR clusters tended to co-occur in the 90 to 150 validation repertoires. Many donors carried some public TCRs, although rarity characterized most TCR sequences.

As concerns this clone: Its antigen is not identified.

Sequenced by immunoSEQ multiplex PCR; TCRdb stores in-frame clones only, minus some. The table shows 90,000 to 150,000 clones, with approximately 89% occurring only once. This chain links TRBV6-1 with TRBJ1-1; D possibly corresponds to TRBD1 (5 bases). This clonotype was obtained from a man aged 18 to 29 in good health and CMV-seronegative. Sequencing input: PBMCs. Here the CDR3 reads CASNPGGARPEAFF. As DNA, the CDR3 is TGTGCCAGCAATCCGGGAGGGGCGAGGCCTGAAGCTTTCTTT.